This is a list of T cell receptor beta chains from one sample in a study of T cells in Graves' hyperthyroidism and ophthalmopathy. TCRdb fed the multiplex PCR reads into MiXCR, producing one record per CDR3 protein. In the table there are around 500,000 distinct CDR3 sequences, about 16% of which are singletons. Sequenced input: blood. The receptors originated from a woman aged 25 to 39 with Graves' ophthalmopathy. The CDR3 runs from the conserved cysteine through the conserved F or W. The D gene is left open where the match is weak. For some rows the clone size is stated as once, few or many, or as a class when expanded; others skip it.

j_call,clone_size,d_call,v_call,cdr3_nt,cdr3_aa
TRBJ2-3,few,.,TRBV20-1,TGCAGTGCTAGGTCCTCGGGAGCGAGAGATACGCAGTATTTT,CSARSSGARDTQYF
TRBJ2-1,many,TRBD2,TRBV28,TGTGCCAGCAGTTTAGGGTCTAGCGGGAACAATGGGCAGTTCTTC,CASSLGSSGNNGQFF
TRBJ1-2,many,TRBD1,TRBV7-2,TGTGCCAGCAGCTTAGGGGACAGGCGGGGCTACACCTTC,CASSLGDRRGYTF
TRBJ2-7,few,.,TRBV25-1,TGTGCCAGCAGTCTACCGGGCAGGTACGACGAGCAGTACTTC,CASSLPGRYDEQYF
TRBJ1-3,many,.,TRBV28,TGTGCCAGCAGCCCTCTCGGAAACACCATATATTTT,CASSPLGNTIYF
TRBJ2-3,few,TRBD2,TRBV28,TGTGCCAGCAGACTAGCGGGAGTAGATGATACGCAGTGTTTT,CASRLAGVDDTQCF
TRBJ2-7,.,.,TRBV6-1,TGTGCCAGCATGATTATCGGTTCCTACGAGCAGTACTTC,CASMIIGSYEQYF
TRBJ2-7,many,.,TRBV20-1,TGCAGTGCTAGAGCCCAAGCGCGAGTAAACGAGCAGTACTTC,CSARAQARVNEQYF
TRBJ1-4,.,.,TRBV5-1,TGCGCCAGCAGCTTATCTTGGGGGCTGGGGGAAAAACTGTTTTTT,CASSLSWGLGEKLFF
TRBJ2-1,many,TRBD2,TRBV7-2,TGTGCCAGCAGCCAGCGGGAGGGCCGAGGTTATGAGCAGTTCTTC,CASSQREGRGYEQFF
TRBJ1-3,many,.,TRBV5-1,TGCGCCAGCAGCTTGGTCCCAGGGTCCTTCGGAAACACCATATATTTT,CASSLVPGSFGNTIYF
TRBJ1-2,.,.,TRBV5-1,TGCGCCAGCAGCTTGGACGAGGGTTACTATGGCTACACCTTC,CASSLDEGYYGYTF
TRBJ2-5,few,TRBD2,TRBV9,TGTGCCAGCAGCTTAGGGACTAGCGGGATCCAAGAGACCCAGTACTTC,CASSLGTSGIQETQYF
TRBJ2-2,.,.,TRBV7-2,TGTGCCAGCAGTTCTTATAATGCCGGGGAGCTGTTTTTT,CASSSYNAGELFF
TRBJ2-3,many,.,TRBV10-1,TGCGCCAGCAGCGCAACTCAGGGGAATACGCAGTATTTT,CASSATQGNTQYF
TRBJ2-5,many,.,TRBV6-1,TGTGCCAGCAGTGATCAGACAGCACTCACCTTTCAAGAGACCCAGTACTTC,CASSDQTALTFQETQYF
TRBJ1-2,many,.,TRBV27,TGTGCCAGCTCAGACCAGGGAAGTGGGATCTATGGCTACACCTTC,CASSDQGSGIYGYTF
TRBJ2-6,once,.,TRBV6-4,TGTGCCAGCAGTGACCCAAGTACTGGGGCCAACGTCCTGACTTTC,CASSDPSTGANVLTF
TRBJ2-1,few,TRBD1,TRBV2,TGTGCCATCCTCCAGTCCCGGGACAGGGTTGAGGGCTCCTACAATGAGCAGTTCTTC,CAILQSRDRVEGSYNEQFF
TRBJ1-5,many,.,TRBV20-1,TGCAGTGCTAGGGTGCCGGGGCAGGCCACCTGGCCCCAGCATTTT,CSARVPGQATWPQHF
TRBJ1-1,few,TRBD1,TRBV19,TGTGCCAGTAGGGACACAGGGGGAGTGGACACTGAAGCTTTCTTT,CASRDTGGVDTEAFF
TRBJ2-7,many,.,TRBV11-2,TGTGCCAGCAGCTTAGCTGGAAGTTCTTCCTACGAGCAGTACTTC,CASSLAGSSSYEQYF
TRBJ2-1,.,.,TRBV6-2/TRBV6-3,TGTGCCAGCAGTTACTCCCTTAACGGGAGCAGCTCCTACAATGAGCAGTTCTTC,CASSYSLNGSSSYNEQFF
TRBJ2-5,many,.,TRBV11-2,TGTGCCAGCAGCTTGGCGGGATACCAAGAGACCCAGTACTTC,CASSLAGYQETQYF
TRBJ2-1,many,.,TRBV11-2,TGTGCCAGCAGTCACTACAATGAGCAGTTCTTC,CASSHYNEQFF
TRBJ2-2,many,.,TRBV20-1,TGCAGTGTCTCGGAGGGGGCAACCGGGGAGCTGTTTTTT,CSVSEGATGELFF
TRBJ2-5,.,TRBD2,TRBV20-1,TGCAGTGCCCCCGGGAGGACGAAAGAGACCCAGTACTTC,CSAPGRTKETQYF
TRBJ2-1,few,TRBD2,TRBV19,TGTGCCAGTAGTCCAAAAGGACTAGCGGGGAGGTACTACAATGAGCAGTTCTTC,CASSPKGLAGRYYNEQFF
TRBJ2-7,.,.,TRBV6-5,TGTGCCAGCAGTATCTCGGCCTACGAGCAGTACTTC,CASSISAYEQYF
TRBJ2-2,.,TRBD2,TRBV30,TGTGCGATTGTCGGGCCAGCGGGAGACACCGGGGAGCTGTTTTTT,CAIVGPAGDTGELFF
TRBJ1-2,.,.,TRBV14,TGTGCCAGCAGCCATGTTCCGGCTACCTATGGCTACACCTTC,CASSHVPATYGYTF
TRBJ2-1,many,.,TRBV11-1,TGTGCCAGCAGCTTAGCGCTTAATAGCGCAGAGCAGTTCTTC,CASSLALNSAEQFF
TRBJ2-3,few,.,TRBV12-3/TRBV12-4,TGTGCCAGCAGTTTAGTTCGAGCAGATACGCAGTATTTT,CASSLVRADTQYF
TRBJ1-2,few,.,TRBV10-3,TGTGCCATCAGTGAGAAGGGAGTGGATGGCTACACCTTC,CAISEKGVDGYTF
TRBJ2-1,.,.,TRBV7-8,TGTGCCAGCAGCTTACGACCCTTGGACTCTCGAGGTGAGCAGTTCTTC,CASSLRPLDSRGEQFF
TRBJ2-7,few,.,TRBV12-5,TGTGCTAGTGGTCGCGGGCTAACCTACGAGCAGTACTTC,CASGRGLTYEQYF
TRBJ2-3,many,.,TRBV6-5,TGTGCCAGCAGTTACAGGGCGGGGTTGATCTTGGATACGCAGTATTTT,CASSYRAGLILDTQYF